These T cell receptor beta chains were read from a single sample in a study of vaccination effects on CD4 cells after COVID-19. Sequenced by immunoSEQ multiplex PCR; TCRdb stores in-frame clones only, minus some. The table lists 55,000 or so clones, under 70% of them singletons. Their antigen targets remain unknown. The source material was CD4+ T cells from PBMCs cultured with SARS-CoV-2 spike peptides, sampled before COVID-19 vaccination. The receptor set was obtained from a human donor who received a COVID-19 vaccine. The CDR3 runs from the conserved cysteine through the conserved F or W. The D gene is left open where the match is weak. Clone size is shown for a subset of rows, as once, few, many or a class of expanded clone.

d_call,v_call,clone_size,j_call,cdr3_aa,cdr3_nt
TRBD1,TRBV19,NA,TRBJ2-1,CASSIRGRNEQFF,TGTGCCAGTAGTATAAGGGGGCGTAATGAGCAGTTCTTC
TRBD1,TRBV5-5,few,TRBJ1-5,CASSRTGYGNQPQHF,TGTGCCAGCAGCCGGACAGGGTACGGCAATCAGCCCCAGCATTTT
NA,TRBV11-3,NA,TRBJ2-1,CASSLIPVPPYNEQFF,TGTGCCAGCAGCTTAATCCCGGTTCCCCCCTACAATGAGCAGTTCTTC
NA,TRBV6-6,once,TRBJ1-1,CASRPEQGKGEAFF,TGTGCCAGCAGGCCCGAACAGGGTAAAGGTGAAGCTTTCTTT
TRBD2,TRBV5-1,NA,TRBJ2-3,CASSLGWVAGVRTDTQYF,TGCGCCAGCAGCTTGGGTTGGGTAGCGGGAGTTCGCACAGATACGCAGTATTTT
NA,TRBV5-6,NA,TRBJ2-3,CASSFGQPADTQYF,TGTGCCAGCAGCTTTGGACAGCCTGCGGATACGCAGTATTTT
NA,TRBV7-2,NA,TRBJ2-7,CASSQAYEQYF,TGTGCCAGCAGCCAGGCCTACGAGCAGTACTTC
TRBD1,TRBV7-2,NA,TRBJ2-1,CASSVDRGTHYNEQFF,TGTGCCAGCAGCGTAGACAGGGGCACCCACTACAATGAGCAGTTCTTC
NA,TRBV2,NA,TRBJ2-7,CASSDVGSYEQYF,TGTGCCAGCAGTGATGTGGGCTCCTACGAGCAGTACTTC
NA,TRBV7-2,few,TRBJ1-6,CASSLVGQGNSPLHF,TGTGCCAGCAGCTTAGTCGGCCAGGGGAATTCACCCCTCCACTTT
NA,TRBV6-2/TRBV6-3,once,TRBJ2-1,CASSRGPRHEQFF,TGTGCCAGCAGCCGGGGACCCCGACATGAGCAGTTCTTC
NA,TRBV4-1,NA,TRBJ2-1,CASSQTQLAPPNEQFF,TGCGCCAGCAGCCAAACCCAGCTAGCACCCCCCAATGAGCAGTTCTTC
TRBD2,TRBV3-1/TRBV3-2,NA,TRBJ2-1,CASVLAGDSNEQFF,TGTGCCAGCGTCTTAGCGGGGGATTCCAATGAGCAGTTCTTC
NA,TRBV28,NA,TRBJ1-2,CASGTDYGYTF,TGTGCCAGCGGAACAGATTATGGCTACACCTTC
NA,TRBV5-6,NA,TRBJ1-1,CASTNLLGYDTEAFF,TGTGCCAGCACCAACCTATTGGGGTACGACACTGAAGCTTTCTTT
NA,TRBV7-8,few,TRBJ2-7,CASSLSGVYYEQYF,TGTGCCAGCAGCTTATCGGGGGTCTACTACGAGCAGTACTTC
TRBD1,TRBV6-5,NA,TRBJ2-7,CASSYWDSREQYF,TGTGCCAGCAGTTACTGGGACAGTCGAGAGCAGTACTTC
NA,TRBV5-8,NA,TRBJ1-6,CASASYSPLHF,TGTGCCAGCGCCAGTTATTCACCCCTCCACTTT
TRBD1,TRBV3-1/TRBV3-2,NA,TRBJ1-2,CASSQDDWGQPQSDYGYTF,TGTGCCAGCAGCCAAGATGACTGGGGACAGCCTCAATCGGACTATGGCTACACCTTC
NA,TRBV9,once,TRBJ2-1,CASNPLDSGNEQFF,TGTGCCAGCAACCCACTTGATAGTGGGAATGAGCAGTTCTTC
TRBD2,TRBV30,NA,TRBJ2-3,CAWSGSFRGGGTDTQYF,TGTGCCTGGAGTGGGTCGTTCCGGGGGGGAGGCACAGATACGCAGTATTTT
NA,TRBV30,NA,TRBJ2-5,CAWSVGAGWLETQYF,TGTGCCTGGAGTGTCGGGGCGGGTTGGTTGGAGACCCAGTACTTC
TRBD2,TRBV6-2/TRBV6-3,NA,TRBJ2-3,CASSLAGRSPGTDTQYF,TGTGCCAGCAGTCTAGCGGGGCGAAGTCCTGGCACAGATACGCAGTATTTT
TRBD2,TRBV5-1,NA,TRBJ2-1,CASSTGLAGRPGNEQFF,TGCGCCAGCAGCACGGGACTAGCGGGACGCCCTGGAAATGAGCAGTTCTTC
NA,TRBV11-2,few,TRBJ2-3,CASSLSPGYTDTQYF,TGTGCCAGCAGCTTATCACCGGGGTACACAGATACGCAGTATTTT
NA,TRBV12-3/TRBV12-4,once,TRBJ2-1,CASDAGTNNEQFF,TGTGCCAGCGACGCGGGGACAAACAATGAGCAGTTCTTC
NA,TRBV6-5,NA,TRBJ2-3,CASRGTDTQYF,TGTGCCAGCAGAGGGACAGATACGCAGTATTTT
TRBD2,TRBV5-6,few,TRBJ2-7,CASSPGSGNYEQYF,TGTGCCAGCAGCCCCGGTAGCGGGAACTACGAGCAGTACTTC
TRBD1,TRBV18,few,TRBJ1-2,CASSLQGRDYGYTF,TGTGCCAGCTCACTACAGGGGAGGGACTATGGCTACACCTTC
TRBD2,TRBV27,few,TRBJ2-7,CASSPGGGRTSYEQYF,TGTGCCAGCAGTCCGGGGGGTGGAAGGACCTCTTACGAGCAGTACTTC
TRBD1,TRBV4-1,NA,TRBJ2-7,CASSQATGTGLPYEQYF,TGCGCCAGCAGCCAAGCCACCGGGACAGGCCTTCCCTACGAGCAGTACTTC
TRBD1,TRBV6-2/TRBV6-3,NA,TRBJ1-4,CASSDRRGREKLFF,TGTGCCAGCAGCGACCGCAGGGGGCGTGAAAAACTGTTTTTT
TRBD1,TRBV6-8,NA,TRBJ1-1,CASPGQGDTEAFF,TGTGCCAGTCCGGGACAGGGGGACACTGAAGCTTTCTTT
NA,TRBV5-4,few,TRBJ1-6,CASSLTGRINSPLHF,TGTGCCAGCAGCTTAACCGGACGGATCAATTCACCCCTCCACTTT
TRBD2,TRBV25-1,NA,TRBJ2-1,CASTRTSGPNNEQFF,TGTGCCAGCACAAGGACTAGCGGGCCTAACAATGAGCAGTTCTTC
NA,TRBV29-1,NA,TRBJ1-3,CSASGAGNTIYF,TGCAGCGCATCGGGGGCTGGAAACACCATATATTTT
NA,TRBV6-5,once,TRBJ1-3,CASSTDPRNTIYF,TGTGCCAGCAGCACCGACCCTCGAAACACCATATATTTT
TRBD1,TRBV6-2/TRBV6-3,NA,TRBJ1-1,CASSRDRPIGTEAFF,TGTGCCAGCAGCCGGGACAGGCCTATAGGGACTGAAGCTTTCTTT
NA,TRBV6-5,few,TRBJ1-1,CASRSQNTEAFF,TGTGCCAGCAGGTCCCAGAACACTGAAGCTTTCTTT
NA,TRBV20-1,few,TRBJ1-1,CSASRSGMNTEAFF,TGCAGTGCTAGTAGGTCCGGCATGAACACTGAAGCTTTCTTT
NA,TRBV28,NA,TRBJ1-2,CASSFELEGGYTF,TGTGCCAGCAGTTTCGAATTGGAGGGAGGCTACACCTTC
TRBD1,TRBV18,NA,TRBJ2-4,CASSPGQGNIQYF,TGTGCCAGCTCACCGGGACAGGGGAACATTCAGTACTTC
TRBD2,TRBV28,NA,TRBJ2-1,CASSLAGGPKNEQFF,TGTGCCAGCAGTTTAGCGGGAGGCCCCAAGAATGAGCAGTTCTTC
TRBD2,TRBV7-2,NA,TRBJ2-1,CASSLGGGRDEQFF,TGTGCCAGCAGCTTAGGGGGGGGAAGGGATGAGCAGTTCTTC
NA,TRBV6-2/TRBV6-3,few,TRBJ1-2,CASSFSAVLKYGYTF,TGTGCCAGCAGTTTTTCGGCAGTCTTGAAATATGGCTACACCTTC